This T cell receptor (beta chain) was sequenced for a study of vaccination effects on CD4 cells after COVID-19. Study details: Participants were vaccinated with two doses of either the BNT162b2 or mRNA-1273 vaccine. Overall study findings and caveats: At late timepoints after vaccination, vaccine- and infection-induced clones shrank markedly.

In this sample, this clone turned up once. Its specificity is not known. ViraFEST used viral peptide pools to expand antigen-specific CD4+ T cells before sequencing. Isolating CD4+ T cells followed around nine days of culture. Neither prior SARS-CoV-2 infection nor positive nucleocapsid antibodies were present in the vaccine recipients. Culturing of a few million PBMC per well took place with about 9.4 IU/ml IL-2 and 9.5 to 10 ug/ml peptides. Half the medium was swapped for IL-2 medium on days 3 and 7. Sequenced by immunoSEQ multiplex PCR; TCRdb stores in-frame clones only, minus some. Of more than 40,000 clones listed, roughly 76% are singletons. The receptor's source is a human donor who received a COVID-19 vaccine. The source was CD4+ T cells from PBMCs cultured with HCoV-OC43 spike peptides, collected before COVID-19 vaccination. Subset given: HCoV-OC43 spike overlapping peptide pool stimulation.

CDR3 bases: TGTGCCAGCAGCCAAACACAGGCGCCAGGGTACGAGCAGTACTTC. This gives the protein CASSQTQAPGYEQYF. The chain uses TRBV3-1 (or the pseudogene TRBV3-2) and TRBJ2-7; TRBD1 might be the D (5 bases). Trimming pared 2 bases from V and 4 bases from J, leaving 15 bases between. Germline V gives CDR1 LGHDT, CDR2 YNNKEL (reference sequence). The CDR3 has 15 amino acids.